A single T cell receptor beta chain is shown here with its context. The data are from a study of OX40 agonist ivuxolimab in advanced cancers. Germline lookup yields CDR1 WNHNN and CDR2 SYGVQD (reference sequence). V shed 5 bases and J 5 bases; nucleotides not matched to a gene: 5. This CDR3 region has 14 residues. On cycle 4 day 1 and cycle 7 day 1, as well as at baseline, blood was sampled. The repertoire was sequenced with immunoSEQ multiplex PCR; TCRdb's copy has only in-frame clones and lacks some. The sample lists over 25,000 clones, 88% occurring once. The chain links TRBV10-1 to TRBJ2-1; TRBD2 aligns across 8 bases. Sequencing used CD4+ or CD8+ T cells sorted from blood, obtained in a trial of the OX40 agonist ivuxolimab. The receptor comes from an adult with an advanced solid tumor such as melanoma, head and neck, liver or kidney cancer. CDR3 coding DNA: TGCGCCAGCAGTTTAGCGGGGTCTGACAATGAGCAGTTCTTC. Translated, it gives CASSLAGSDNEQFF.